The 26 T cell receptor beta chains in this list originate from one sample, sequenced in a study of OX40 agonist ivuxolimab in advanced cancers. Clones were sequenced by immunoSEQ multiplex PCR, and TCRdb holds only the in-frame ones, with some missing. The repertoire holds over 30,000 clones, with roughly nine tenths as singletons. Source: CD4+ or CD8+ T cells sorted from blood, taken in a trial of the OX40 agonist ivuxolimab. Every receptor here comes from an adult with an advanced solid tumor such as melanoma, head and neck, liver or kidney cancer.

The V and J genes are TRBV11-2 and TRBJ2-5, with D possibly TRBD2 on 6 matching bases. Germline V gene sequence: CDR1 SGHAT, CDR2 FQNNGV. V was shortened by 3 bases and J by 0 bases, with 14 bases between the two germline ends. This CDR3 comprises 16 residues. CDR3 in DNA: TGTGCCAGCAGCTTTGGAGACCGGGGGAACCAAGAGACCCAGTACTTC. The encoded protein is CASSFGDRGNQETQYF.

V usage is TRBV7-2 and J usage is TRBJ1-2; 7 nucleotides agree with TRBD1. The CDR3 is 14 amino acids. The V gene end was trimmed by 5 bases and the J gene end by 7 bases; junction bases not matched to a gene: 10. Germline CDR1 reads SGHTA; CDR2 reads FQGNSA. The CDR3 DNA sequence: TGTGCCAGCAGCCTATATACAGGGGCGCCTGGCTACACCTTC. Translated: CASSLYTGAPGYTF.

The V call is TRBV6-6, the J call TRBJ1-2, with D unresolved. This CDR3 contains 12 residues. Germline V CDR1 and CDR2: MNHNY, SVGAGI (reference sequence). Trimming shortened V by 5 bases and J by 8 bases, and 12 bases separated the two germline ends. The CDR3 reads CASSRHNGGYTF. CDR3 nucleotide sequence: TGTGCCAGCAGTAGGCATAATGGCGGCTACACCTTC.

J is TRBJ1-5 and V is TRBV19; D is possibly TRBD1 (5 bases). The V end was cut by 4 bases, the J end by 8 bases, with 15 bases between. Germline V gene sequence: CDR1 LNHDA, CDR2 SQIVND (reference sequence). The CDR3 totals 14 residues. The CDR3 reads CASSNTGGSKPQHF. As DNA, the CDR3 is TGTGCCAGTAGTAATACGGGGGGGAGTAAGCCCCAGCATTTT.

This chain links TRBV12-5 with TRBJ2-2, with D uncertain. This CDR3 is built from 12 residues. In germline, CDR1 is LGHNT, CDR2 FRNRAP. Trimming left V 5 bases short and J 6 bases short, with 7 bases between. The CDR3 nucleotides are TGTGCTAGTGGTCTGTGGGCCGGGGAGCTGTTTTTT. Encoded protein: CASGLWAGELFF.

J is TRBJ1-1 and V is TRBV2; weak D call: TRBD1 (6 bases). Germline V gene sequence: CDR1 SNHLY, CDR2 FYNNEI. This CDR3 is 14 amino acids long. In DNA, the CDR3 is TGTGCATCGCGGGGGCAGGCCCTGAACACTGAAGCTTTCTTT. This translates into CASRGQALNTEAFF.

This rearrangement joins TRBV18 to TRBJ1-5; TRBD1 matches at 8 bases. The trim removed 2 bases at V and 7 bases at J, leaving 7 bases unmatched. The CDR3 is 15 amino acids. Per the germline V gene, CDR1 is KGHSH and CDR2 is LQKENI. CDR3 loop: CASSPGQGLLQPQHF. The CDR3 region has the DNA TGTGCCAGCTCACCAGGACAGGGTTTGTTACAGCCCCAGCATTTT.

The chain employs TRBV28 and TRBJ2-5; TRBD1 aligns across 8 bases. The J call may be mistaken, given a closer DNA end match to TRBJ2-7. The CDR3 extends over 15 amino acids. Germline CDR1 is MDHEN and CDR2 is SYDVKM. CDR3 sequence reads: CASSLRDRLTYEQYF. Written as DNA, the CDR3 is TGTGCCAGCAGTTTGCGGGACAGGTTAACCTACGAGCAGTACTTC.

J is TRBJ1-4 and V is TRBV28; D is undetermined. Germline V CDR1 and CDR2: MDHEN, SYDVKM. Deletions cut 4 bases from V and 0 bases from J, with 12 bases between. The CDR3 covers 16 residues. The CDR3 coding sequence is TGTGCCAGCAGTTCCGAAGGAGGAGCAACTAATGAAAAACTGTTTTTT. It yields the protein CASSSEGGATNEKLFF.

This sequence joins TRBV9 and TRBJ2-2, with a tentative D call TRBD1 (6 bases). The germline V gene has CDR1 SGDLS and CDR2 YYNGEE. V lost 3 bases and J lost 8, with 11 bases in between. The CDR3 covers 13 residues. The CDR3 region is CASSEYREGELFF. The CDR3 region has the DNA TGTGCCAGCAGCGAATACAGGGAAGGGGAGCTGTTTTTT.

J is TRBJ2-7 and V is TRBV29-1, with D possibly matching TRBD2 (6 bases). The CDR3 sequence is 13 residues long. Per the germline V gene, CDR1 is SQVTM and CDR2 is ANQGSEA. The V and J ends lost 5 bases and 5 bases respectively, with 16 bases between them. This CDR3 reads CSVTREILHEQYF. The CDR3 bases are TGCAGCGTTACCCGGGAGATACTCCACGAGCAGTACTTC.

As DNA, the CDR3 is TGTGCCATAAACCGACTAGCGTCAAGCACAGATACGCAGTATTTT. This translates into CAINRLASSTDTQYF. The chain couples TRBV30 to TRBJ2-3, with 8 bases identical to TRBD2. Germline V gene lookup returns CDR1 GTSNPN and CDR2 SVGIG (reference sequence). With 8 bases clipped from V and 0 bases from J, the junction kept 10 bases outside the gene matches. The length of the CDR3 is 15 residues.

V and J are TRBV6-6 and TRBJ2-1; D possibly corresponds to TRBD2 (6 bases). V was shortened by 6 bases and J by 7 bases, with 13 bases between the two germline ends. The CDR3 has 13 amino acids. CDR1 and CDR2 from the germline V gene are MNHNY and SVGAGI (reference sequence). The CDR3 reads CASRGIAGNEQFF. CDR3 sequence (DNA): TGTGCCAGCAGGGGCATTGCGGGAAATGAGCAGTTCTTC.

The chain employs TRBV5-1 and TRBJ1-1; maybe TRBD1 (6 bases). The CDR3 runs to 13 residues. Trimming pared 5 bases from V and 4 bases from J, leaving 12 bases between. From germline, CDR1 is SGHRS and CDR2 YFSETQ. The CDR3 nucleotides read TGCGCCAGCAGACCGACAGGACGCACTGAAGCTTTCTTT. Protein sequence: CASRPTGRTEAFF.

The chain carries TRBV6-6 and TRBJ2-7, with a weak D call TRBD2 (7 bases). V lost 2 bases to trimming and J lost 2 bases, with 13 bases between them. The germline V gene encodes CDR1 MNHNY and CDR2 SVGAGI (reference sequence). This CDR3 has 15 residues. This chain's CDR3 is CASSYGGGPPYEQYF. As DNA, the CDR3 is TGTGCCAGCAGTTACGGGGGGGGCCCTCCCTACGAGCAGTACTTC.

The rearrangement uses TRBV11-2 and TRBJ2-2; 8 bases line up with TRBD2. Germline V gene data show CDR1 as SGHAT and CDR2 as FQNNGV. J gave up 7 bases and V 3 bases, and 7 bases lay outside the gene matches. There are 15 residues in the CDR3. The chain's CDR3 is CASSLNGGAVGELFF. In DNA form, the CDR3 reads TGTGCCAGCAGCTTGAACGGGGGGGCTGTCGGGGAGCTGTTTTTT.

The chain links TRBV28 to TRBJ2-3, with 7 bases matching TRBD2. The CDR3 extends over 11 amino acids. The V segment lost 7 bases and the J segment 14 bases; nucleotides outside the gene matches: 9. Germline lookup yields CDR1 MDHEN and CDR2 SYDVKM. CDR3 coding DNA: TGTGCCAGCACCAAATCGACTAGCTGGTATTTT. It codes for CASTKSTSWYF.

The J gene is TRBJ1-2, the V gene TRBV14; the match to TRBD1 covers 12 bases. This CDR3 has 16 amino acids. CDR1 is SGHDN and CDR2 is FVKESK in the germline V gene. The junction had 7 bases not matched to a gene; V was cut back by 1 base and J by 7 bases. CDR3 bases: TGTGCCAGCAGCCAAGTGGGGACAGGGGGCCGTTTTGGCTACACCTTC. As protein: CASSQVGTGGRFGYTF.

The count of this clone is one. The chain joins TRBV19 to TRBJ1-5; 8 bases line up with TRBD1. The length of the CDR3 is 14 residues. The ends lost 7 bases at V and 4 bases at J; junction bases unmatched: 6. Germline CDR1 and CDR2: LNHDA and SQIVND (reference sequence). CDR3 coding DNA: TGTGCCAGTACCGCCCGACAGGGGAATCAGCCCCAGCATTTT. It encodes CASTARQGNQPQHF.

The chain is built from TRBV5-6 and TRBJ1-5; D possibly corresponds to TRBD1 (5 bases). Trimming shortened V by 0 bases and J by 5 bases, and 9 bases separated the two germline ends. The V gene's germline CDR1 is SGHDT and CDR2 YYEEEE. The CDR3 length is 14 residues. In DNA form, the CDR3 reads TGTGCCAGCAGCTTGGGGGGGAGGGATCAGCCCCAGCATTTT. This encodes CASSLGGRDQPQHF.

The V and J genes are TRBV9 and TRBJ1-1; D is perhaps TRBD1 (6 bases). This CDR3 region has 14 residues. Germline V gene lookup returns CDR1 SGDLS and CDR2 YYNGEE. V lost 1 base to trimming and J lost 5 bases, with 12 bases between them. The DNA of the CDR3 is TGTGCCAGCAGCGTATTGGGGGCCGGGACTGAAGCTTTCTTT. This codes for CASSVLGAGTEAFF.

The DNA of the CDR3 is TGTGCCAGTACAACTTCCGGGACTAGCGCAGATACGCAGTATTTT. Translating it yields CASTTSGTSADTQYF. The rearrangement joins TRBV19 to TRBJ2-3, with TRBD2 matching 10 bases. The trim removed 7 bases at V and 4 bases at J, leaving 8 bases unmatched. This CDR3 is 15 amino acids long. From germline, CDR1 is LNHDA and CDR2 SQIVND (reference sequence).

This clone was observed a single time. This chain connects TRBV6-5 to TRBJ2-2, with D possibly being TRBD2 (5 bases). V was trimmed by 6 bases and J by 1 base, leaving 9 bases between them. This CDR3 is built from 14 residues. Germline CDR1 MNHEY, CDR2 SVGAGI. The CDR3 spells CASSNAGNTGELFF. The CDR3 DNA reads as TGTGCCAGCAGCAACGCGGGGAACACCGGGGAGCTGTTTTTT.

V gene TRBV7-2 combines with J gene TRBJ2-3, with TRBD2 matching over 11 bases. CDR1 and CDR2 (germline): SGHTA, FQGNSA. The CDR3 runs 16 residues. The V segment lost 1 base and the J segment 6 bases; nucleotides outside the gene matches: 6. CDR3 residues: CASSLGVSGGADTQYF. The CDR3 nucleotides are TGTGCCAGCAGCTTAGGTGTTAGCGGGGGGGCCGATACGCAGTATTTT.

The chain is built from TRBV7-2 and TRBJ2-2, with TRBD1 identical over 9 bases. Germline V gene data show CDR1 as SGHTA and CDR2 as FQGNSA. With 6 bases clipped from V and 5 bases from J, the junction kept 4 bases outside the gene matches. There are 14 residues in the CDR3. Here the CDR3 DNA reads TGTGCCAGCAGGACCGGGACAGGGACCGGGGAGCTGTTTTTT. It specifies CASRTGTGTGELFF.

The chain joins TRBV5-8 to TRBJ2-1; D may be TRBD1 (6 bases). Germline values: CDR1 SGHTS, CDR2 YDEGEE. V lost 0 bases, J lost 0 bases, and 10 bases lay in between. The CDR3 is made up of 16 amino acids. The chain's CDR3 is CASSLGDNPSYNEQFF. CDR3 in DNA: TGTGCCAGCAGCTTGGGGGACAATCCCTCCTACAATGAGCAGTTCTTC.